This is a list of T cell receptor beta chains from one sample in a study of T cell repertoires in cytomegalovirus infection. TCRdb processed the reads anew with MiXCR; each CDR3 protein has one entry. Among 340,000 or so distinct CDR3 sequences listed, just under 25% were seen once. These receptors lack a known antigen. The sequenced sample was cultured PBMCs, obtained from culture after CMV antigen stimulation. All receptors come from a human donor in good health (CMV status not recorded). Some clones in this sample may be carry-over from other donors' samples. Both conserved end residues are part of each CDR3.

J	V	CDR3
TRBJ1-5	TRBV15	CATSRDLRGNQPQHF
TRBJ2-6	TRBV7-2	CASSFRTGTVGPPVLTF
TRBJ2-2	TRBV10-3	CASSGLGYTGELFF
TRBJ2-5	TRBV7-2	CASSLVREKETQYF
TRBJ2-7	TRBV7-2	CASSPFAVSYEQYF
TRBJ2-7	TRBV12-3/TRBV12-4	CASMAIRQQYF
TRBJ2-5	TRBV11-3	CASSPGTSGQETQYF
TRBJ2-7	TRBV7-2	CASSLMGLATQTGSYEQYF
TRBJ2-1	TRBV6-6	CASSYSLAGEVKFF
TRBJ1-6	TRBV6-5	CVSSLMSYNSPLHF
TRBJ2-6	TRBV7-6	CASSLVAFASGANVLTF
TRBJ2-5	TRBV11-2	CASSLRLHGETQYF
TRBJ2-6	TRBV7-2	CASSLVGTGGSGANVLTF
TRBJ2-2	TRBV20-1	CSARGSGRAAGELFF
TRBJ1-1	TRBV7-9	CASSKQGALPTEAFF
TRBJ1-1	TRBV29-1	CSAVQGSSEAFF
TRBJ2-3	TRBV4-1	CASSQANLVSTDTQYF
TRBJ2-1	TRBV7-9	CASLGDARDEQFF
TRBJ2-3	TRBV10-3	CASLAEDDTQYF
TRBJ2-5	TRBV7-2	CASSLGDRRGETQYF
TRBJ2-7	TRBV27	CASSSRSSPSYEQYF
TRBJ2-1	TRBV5-4	CASSLTGRNEQFF
TRBJ2-6	TRBV29-1	CSAAPSVSSGANVLTF
TRBJ1-2	TRBV19	CASSIYGRANYGYTF
TRBJ1-1	TRBV30	CAWDEASGTEAFF
TRBJ1-1	TRBV28	CASSSPGIQNTEAFF
TRBJ2-1	TRBV7-9	CASSPLLRADEQFF
TRBJ1-5	TRBV27	CASNTGQGNQPQHF
TRBJ2-5	TRBV7-9	CASSSGQTTQETQYF
TRBJ2-3	TRBV20-1	CSADTGQATQYF
TRBJ2-2	TRBV4-3	CASSSLAGGPGELFF
TRBJ1-2	TRBV7-2	CASSAPGQSLFGYTF
TRBJ1-2	TRBV6-1	CASSEMGWGYTF
TRBJ2-1	TRBV7-9	CASSLGWTSGKGEEQFF
TRBJ2-5	TRBV12-3/TRBV12-4	CASGIQQETQYF
TRBJ1-2	TRBV6-2/TRBV6-3	CASRTTGDANYGYTF
TRBJ2-4	TRBV19	CASSTGQTAKNIQYF
TRBJ2-1	TRBV6-5	CASSPGGQGYNEQFF
TRBJ2-1	TRBV2	CASSEGLAGVEQFF
TRBJ1-1	TRBV7-6	CASSQSGLLTEAFF
TRBJ2-3	TRBV10-3	CAISGDRGSTDTQYF
TRBJ2-1	TRBV19	CASSVLADYSYNEQFF
TRBJ2-5	TRBV6-6	CASSSTLAGQETQYF